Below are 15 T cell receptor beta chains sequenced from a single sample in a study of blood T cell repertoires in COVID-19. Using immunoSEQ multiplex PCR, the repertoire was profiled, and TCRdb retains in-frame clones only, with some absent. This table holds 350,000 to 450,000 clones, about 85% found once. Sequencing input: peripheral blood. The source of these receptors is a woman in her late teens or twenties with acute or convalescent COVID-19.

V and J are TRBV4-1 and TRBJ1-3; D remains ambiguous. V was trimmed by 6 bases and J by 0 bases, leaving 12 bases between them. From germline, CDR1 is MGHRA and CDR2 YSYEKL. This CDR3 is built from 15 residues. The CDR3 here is CASSQTPSSGNTIYF. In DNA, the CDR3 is TGCGCCAGCAGTCAAACTCCGAGCTCTGGAAACACCATATATTTT.

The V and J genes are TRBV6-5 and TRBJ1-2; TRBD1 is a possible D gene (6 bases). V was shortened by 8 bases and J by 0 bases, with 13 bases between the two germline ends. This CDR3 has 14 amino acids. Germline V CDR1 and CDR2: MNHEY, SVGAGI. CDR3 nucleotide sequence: TGTGCCAGCGCCGGGCAGGGGCCTAACTATGGCTACACCTTC. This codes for CASAGQGPNYGYTF.

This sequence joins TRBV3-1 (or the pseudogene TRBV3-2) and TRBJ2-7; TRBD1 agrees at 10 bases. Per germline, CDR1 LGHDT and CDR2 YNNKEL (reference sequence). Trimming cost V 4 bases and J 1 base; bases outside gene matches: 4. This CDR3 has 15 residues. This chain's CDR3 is CASSRGQGVSYEQYF. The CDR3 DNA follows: TGTGCCAGCAGCCGCGGACAGGGGGTTTCCTACGAGCAGTACTTC.

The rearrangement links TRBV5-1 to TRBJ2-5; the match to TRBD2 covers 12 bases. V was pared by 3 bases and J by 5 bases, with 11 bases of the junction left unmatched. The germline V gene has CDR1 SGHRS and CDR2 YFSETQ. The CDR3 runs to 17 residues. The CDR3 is CASSSELAGGPIETQYF. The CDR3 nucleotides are TGCGCCAGCAGCTCGGAGCTAGCGGGAGGGCCAATCGAGACCCAGTACTTC. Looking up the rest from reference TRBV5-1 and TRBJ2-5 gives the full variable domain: KAGVTQTPRYLIKTRGQQVTLSCSPISGHRSVSWYQQTPGQGLQFLFEYFSETQRNKGNFPGRFSGRQFSNSRSEMNVSTLELGDSALYLCASSSELAGGPIETQYFGPGTRLLVL.

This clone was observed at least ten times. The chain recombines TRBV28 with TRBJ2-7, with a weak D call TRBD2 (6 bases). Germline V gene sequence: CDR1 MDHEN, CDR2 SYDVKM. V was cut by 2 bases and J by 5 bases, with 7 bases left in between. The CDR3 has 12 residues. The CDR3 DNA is TGTGCCAGCAGTTTAGGAGGGAACGAGCAGTACTTC. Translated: CASSLGGNEQYF.

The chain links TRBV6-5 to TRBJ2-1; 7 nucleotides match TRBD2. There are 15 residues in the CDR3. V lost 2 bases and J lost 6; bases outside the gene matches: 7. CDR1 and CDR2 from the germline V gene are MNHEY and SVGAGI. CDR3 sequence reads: CASSYGAGAGNEQFF. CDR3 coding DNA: TGTGCCAGCAGTTACGGTGCGGGAGCCGGCAATGAGCAGTTCTTC.

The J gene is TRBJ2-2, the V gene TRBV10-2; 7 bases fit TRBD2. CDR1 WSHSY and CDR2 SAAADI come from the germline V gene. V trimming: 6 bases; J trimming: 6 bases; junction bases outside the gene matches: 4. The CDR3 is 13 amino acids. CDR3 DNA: TGCGCCAGCAGCCAGACTAGCCCCGGGGAGCTGTTTTTT. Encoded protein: CASSQTSPGELFF.

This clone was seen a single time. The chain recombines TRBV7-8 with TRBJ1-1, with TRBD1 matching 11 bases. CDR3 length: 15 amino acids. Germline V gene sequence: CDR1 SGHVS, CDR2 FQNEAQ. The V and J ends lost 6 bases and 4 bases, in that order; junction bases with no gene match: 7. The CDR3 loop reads CASRFGTGGGTEAFF. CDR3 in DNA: TGTGCCAGCAGATTCGGGACAGGGGGAGGCACTGAAGCTTTCTTT.

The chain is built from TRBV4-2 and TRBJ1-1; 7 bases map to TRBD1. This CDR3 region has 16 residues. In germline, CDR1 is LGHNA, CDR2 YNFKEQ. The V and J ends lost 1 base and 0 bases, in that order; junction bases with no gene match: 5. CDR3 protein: CASSQARDSLNTEAFF. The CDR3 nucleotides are TGTGCCAGCAGCCAAGCCCGGGACAGTCTGAACACTGAAGCTTTCTTT.

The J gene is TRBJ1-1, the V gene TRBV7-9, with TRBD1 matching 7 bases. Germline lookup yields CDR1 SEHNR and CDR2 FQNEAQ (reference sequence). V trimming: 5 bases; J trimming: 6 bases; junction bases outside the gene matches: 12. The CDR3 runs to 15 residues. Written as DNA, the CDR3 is TGTGCCAGCAGCCCAAGGGGACAGTCCTTACCTGAAGCTTTCTTT. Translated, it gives CASSPRGQSLPEAFF.

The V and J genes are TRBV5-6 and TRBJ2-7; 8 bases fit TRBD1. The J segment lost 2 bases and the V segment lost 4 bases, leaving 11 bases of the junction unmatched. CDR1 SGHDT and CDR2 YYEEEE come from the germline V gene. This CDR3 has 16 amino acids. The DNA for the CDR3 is TGTGCCAGCAGCCCGGGAAGACAGGGGCTAACCTACGAGCAGTACTTC. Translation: CASSPGRQGLTYEQYF.

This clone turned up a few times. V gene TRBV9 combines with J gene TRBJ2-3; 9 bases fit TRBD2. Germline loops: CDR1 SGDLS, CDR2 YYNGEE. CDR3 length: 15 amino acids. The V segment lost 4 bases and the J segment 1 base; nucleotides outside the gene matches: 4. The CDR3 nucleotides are TGTGCCAGCAGCTCGGGACTAGCTCGCACAGATACGCAGTATTTT. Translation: CASSSGLARTDTQYF.

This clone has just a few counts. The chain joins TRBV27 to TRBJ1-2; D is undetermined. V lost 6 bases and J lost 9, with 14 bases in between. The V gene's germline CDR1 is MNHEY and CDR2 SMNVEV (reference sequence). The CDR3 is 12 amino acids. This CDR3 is CASRKDSLSYTF. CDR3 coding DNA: TGTGCCAGCAGGAAAGACTCATTGAGCTACACCTTC.

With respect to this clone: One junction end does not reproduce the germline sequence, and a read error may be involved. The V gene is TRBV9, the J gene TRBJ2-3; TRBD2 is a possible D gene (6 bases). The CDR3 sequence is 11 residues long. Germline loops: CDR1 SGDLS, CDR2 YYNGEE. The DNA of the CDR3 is TGTGCCAGCAGCGTTCGACCGACTAGGTCATTT. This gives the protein CASSVRPTRSF.

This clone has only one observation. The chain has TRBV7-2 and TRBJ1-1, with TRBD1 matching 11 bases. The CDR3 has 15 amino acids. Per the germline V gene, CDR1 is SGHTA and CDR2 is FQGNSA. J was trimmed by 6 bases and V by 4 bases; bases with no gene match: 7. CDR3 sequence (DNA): TGTGCCAGCAGCTCTTGGACAGGGGGCAGAGCTGAAGCTTTCTTT. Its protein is CASSSWTGGRAEAFF.